Listed below are T cell receptor beta chains from one sample, sequenced in a study of T cells expressing NK-cell markers. One entry per CDR3 protein, without DNA, is what TCRdb gives after re-calling the 5' RACE reads. The clone table shows roughly 120,000 distinct CDR3 sequences, with the ten largest holding around 18%. The sample taken for sequencing was blood T cells: a sorted CD56 or NKG2C T cell subset, CD4+ or CD8+ T cells, or bulk PBMC T cells (not recorded which). These receptors were obtained from a woman between 18 and 75 years old in good health. The CDR3 runs from the conserved cysteine through the conserved F or W. Fields, in order: clone size, J gene, CDR3 length, V gene, CDR3 protein. Expanded clones are given a class, and other clones once, few, many or no size at all.

-	TRBJ2-5	14	TRBV12-3/TRBV12-4	CASSSAGEQETQYF
-	TRBJ2-7	16	TRBV20-1	CSASGLIAGGTYEQYF
-	TRBJ1-1	14	TRBV4-3	CASSHTTVNTEAFF
-	TRBJ2-5	16	TRBV4-3	CASSQAPSGGAETQYF
-	TRBJ2-1	15	TRBV3-1	CASSLAWTGYNEQFF
medium-sized	TRBJ2-7	16	TRBV4-1	CASSPLGTSGIYEQYF
-	TRBJ1-4	14	TRBV25-1	CASSDPGSNEKLFF
-	TRBJ1-1	11	TRBV2	CATAEGTEAFF
-	TRBJ1-1	11	TRBV11-2	CASSPSTEAFF
-	TRBJ1-5	15	TRBV27	CASSLLGDSNQPQHF
-	TRBJ2-1	16	TRBV4-3	CASSQDYGTLFYEQFF
-	TRBJ2-3	16	TRBV5-4	CASSLAGAFSTDTQYF
-	TRBJ2-5	16	TRBV4-1	CASSHVVNPLEGAQYF
-	TRBJ2-7	14	TRBV4-3	CASSQSPGSYEQYF
-	TRBJ2-2	12	TRBV3-1	CASSPPGGELFF
-	TRBJ2-7	14	TRBV5-1	CASSLAVSPYEQYF
-	TRBJ2-2	17	TRBV12-3/TRBV12-4	CASSFGRGGGNTGELFF
-	TRBJ2-1	18	TRBV12-3/TRBV12-4	CASSQVSAELGELNEQFF
-	TRBJ1-1	13	TRBV6-2/TRBV6-3	CATQKTENTEAFF
-	TRBJ2-7	11	TRBV29-1	CSVRASYEQYF
-	TRBJ2-3	14	TRBV6-5	CASSYSGASDTQYF
-	TRBJ2-3	13	TRBV27	CASRTGEADTQYF
-	TRBJ2-3	15	TRBV27	CASSTLAIRTDTQYF
-	TRBJ1-1	14	TRBV6-1	CASRTQLGNTEAFF
-	TRBJ1-2	15	TRBV7-9	CASSDIGGGNYGYTF
-	TRBJ1-1	13	TRBV29-1	CSVDYTLNTEAFF
-	TRBJ2-4	13	TRBV7-2	CASHGTAKNIQYF
-	TRBJ1-4	15	TRBV28	CASSSPGAMNEKLFF
-	TRBJ2-3	15	TRBV12-3/TRBV12-4	CASSFPTGGADTQYF
-	TRBJ1-2	14	TRBV12-3/TRBV12-4	CASSFTLGDYGYTF
-	TRBJ1-1	14	TRBV12-3/TRBV12-4	CASSSAGAYTEAFF
-	TRBJ2-3	13	TRBV6-1	CATLRGATDTQYF
-	TRBJ1-5	13	TRBV20-1	CSATPGAHQPQHF
-	TRBJ1-1	15	TRBV6-2/TRBV6-3	CASTLGQGRGTEAFF
-	TRBJ1-2	15	TRBV20-1	CSANGAGEVGYGYTF
-	TRBJ1-2	15	TRBV7-8	CASSLGSSGQNGYTF
-	TRBJ1-1	13	TRBV5-1	CASSTDMNTEAFF
-	TRBJ2-1	15	TRBV21-1	CASSGPGTSSNEQFF
-	TRBJ2-1	15	TRBV5-1	CASRDPGDWGHEQFF
-	TRBJ2-6	15	TRBV28	CASSLLGFGANVLTF
-	TRBJ2-1	14	TRBV7-9	CASSRGRERNEQFF
-	TRBJ2-1	16	TRBV9	CASSGASGRWFNEQFF